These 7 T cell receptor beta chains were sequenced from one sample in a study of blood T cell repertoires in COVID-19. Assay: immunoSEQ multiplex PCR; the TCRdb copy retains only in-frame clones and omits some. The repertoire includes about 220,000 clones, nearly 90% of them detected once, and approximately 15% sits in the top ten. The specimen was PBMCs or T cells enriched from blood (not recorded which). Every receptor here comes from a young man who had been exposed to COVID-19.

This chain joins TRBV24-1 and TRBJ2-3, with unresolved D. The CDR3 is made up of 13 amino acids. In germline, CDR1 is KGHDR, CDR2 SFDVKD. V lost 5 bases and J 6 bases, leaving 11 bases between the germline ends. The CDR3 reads CATSARGPDTQYF. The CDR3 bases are TGTGCCACCAGTGCCCGCGGTCCCGATACGCAGTATTTT.

The CDR3 region is CASPNQPQHF. The CDR3 nucleotides are TGTGCCAGCCCGAATCAGCCCCAGCATTTT. The chain employs TRBV7-9 and TRBJ1-5, with no clear D. Germline CDR1 reads SEHNR; CDR2 reads FQNEAQ (reference sequence). V gave up 8 bases and J gave up 4 bases, with 3 bases separating them. CDR3 size: 10 residues. Drawing the rest from reference TRBV7-9 and TRBJ1-5, the complete variable domain is DTGVSQNPRHKITKRGQNVTFRCDPISEHNRLYWYRQTLGQGPEFLTYFQNEAQLEKSRLLSDRFSAERPKGSFSTLEIQRTEQGDSAMYLCASPNQPQHFGDGTRLSIL.

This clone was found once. In DNA, the CDR3 is TGTGCCAGCAGGGACGGACAGGAAGCTTTCTTT. It codes for CASRDGQEAFF. J is TRBJ1-1 and V is TRBV6-4, with D possibly being TRBD1 (6 bases). The CDR3 is made up of 11 amino acids. Looked up from germline, CDR1 is MRHNA and CDR2 is SNTAGT. V was clipped by 6 bases and J by 8 bases, with 10 bases between them.

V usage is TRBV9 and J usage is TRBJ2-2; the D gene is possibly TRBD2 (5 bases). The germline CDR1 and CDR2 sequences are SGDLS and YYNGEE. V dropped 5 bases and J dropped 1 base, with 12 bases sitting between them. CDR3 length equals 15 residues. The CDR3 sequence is CASSGLALNTGELFF. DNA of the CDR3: TGTGCCAGCAGTGGACTGGCCTTGAACACCGGGGAGCTGTTTTTT.

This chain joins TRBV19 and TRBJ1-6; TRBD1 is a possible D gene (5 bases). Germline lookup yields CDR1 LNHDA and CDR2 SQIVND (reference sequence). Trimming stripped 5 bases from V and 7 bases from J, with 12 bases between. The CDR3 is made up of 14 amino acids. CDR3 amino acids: CASSWGQLNSPLHF. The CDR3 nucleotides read TGTGCCAGTAGTTGGGGCCAGCTAAATTCACCCCTCCACTTT.

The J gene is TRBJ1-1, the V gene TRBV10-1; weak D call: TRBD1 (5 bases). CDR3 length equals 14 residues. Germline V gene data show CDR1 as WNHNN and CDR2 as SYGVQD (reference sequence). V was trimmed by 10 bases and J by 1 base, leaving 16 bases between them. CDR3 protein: CATKLGLRNTEAFF. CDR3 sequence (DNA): TGCGCCACCAAATTGGGACTTCGGAACACTGAAGCTTTCTTT.

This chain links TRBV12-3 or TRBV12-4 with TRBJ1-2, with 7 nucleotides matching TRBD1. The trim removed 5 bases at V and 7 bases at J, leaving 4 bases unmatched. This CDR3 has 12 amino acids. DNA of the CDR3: TGTGCCAGCAGTAGACAGGGCGGTGGCTACACCTTC. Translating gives CASSRQGGGYTF.